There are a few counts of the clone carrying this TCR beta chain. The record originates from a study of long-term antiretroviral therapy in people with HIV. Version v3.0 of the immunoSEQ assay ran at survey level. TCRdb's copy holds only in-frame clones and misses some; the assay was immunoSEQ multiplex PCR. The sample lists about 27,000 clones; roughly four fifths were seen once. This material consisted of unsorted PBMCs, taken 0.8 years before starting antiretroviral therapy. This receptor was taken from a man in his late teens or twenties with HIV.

The CDR3: CASSLGLTNTGELFF. The CDR3 nucleotides are TGCGCCAGCAGCTTGGGCCTGACGAACACCGGGGAGCTGTTTTTT. V and J are TRBV5-1 and TRBJ2-2; no reliable D call. Germline assignment: CDR1 SGHRS and CDR2 YFSETQ. The CDR3 has 15 amino acids. The V end was cut by 0 bases, the J end by 0 bases, with 6 bases between.